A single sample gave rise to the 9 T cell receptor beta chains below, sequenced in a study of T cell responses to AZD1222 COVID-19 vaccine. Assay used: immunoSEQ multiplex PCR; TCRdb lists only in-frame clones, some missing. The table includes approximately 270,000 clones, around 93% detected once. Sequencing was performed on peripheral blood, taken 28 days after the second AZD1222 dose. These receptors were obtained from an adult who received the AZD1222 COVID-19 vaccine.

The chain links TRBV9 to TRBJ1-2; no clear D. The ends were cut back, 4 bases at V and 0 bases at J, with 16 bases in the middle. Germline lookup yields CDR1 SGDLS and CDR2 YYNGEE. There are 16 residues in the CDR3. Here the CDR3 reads CASSPQPVTTNYGYTF. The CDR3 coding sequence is TGTGCCAGCAGCCCTCAGCCCGTGACTACTAACTATGGCTACACCTTC.

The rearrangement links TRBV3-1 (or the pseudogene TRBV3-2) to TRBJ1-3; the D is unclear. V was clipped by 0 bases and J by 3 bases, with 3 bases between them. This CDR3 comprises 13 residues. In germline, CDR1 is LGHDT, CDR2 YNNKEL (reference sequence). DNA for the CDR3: TGTGCCAGCAGCCAAGATAATGGAAACACCATATATTTT. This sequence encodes CASSQDNGNTIYF.

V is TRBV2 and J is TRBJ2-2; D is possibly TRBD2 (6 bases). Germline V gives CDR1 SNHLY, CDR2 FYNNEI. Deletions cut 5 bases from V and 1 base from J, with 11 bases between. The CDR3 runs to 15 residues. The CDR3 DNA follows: TGTGCCAGCAGTCAGAGTAGCGGGAACACCGGGGAGCTGTTTTTT. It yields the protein CASSQSSGNTGELFF.

The CDR3 coding sequence is TGTGCCAGCAGCCTGGGGCGCAACTATGGCTACACCTTC. This gives the protein CASSLGRNYGYTF. This chain links TRBV7-9 with TRBJ1-2; D is possibly TRBD1 (5 bases). The ends were cut back, 5 bases at V and 2 bases at J, with 9 bases in the middle. The CDR3 contains 13 residues. Germline loops: CDR1 SEHNR, CDR2 FQNEAQ (reference sequence).

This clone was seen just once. CDR3 sequence (DNA): TGCAGCGTTGAGCCGGGGGGGGTCTATGGCTACACCTTC. Protein sequence: CSVEPGGVYGYTF. V usage is TRBV29-1 and J usage is TRBJ1-2, with D possibly being TRBD1 (5 bases). Trimming took 3 bases from V and 4 from J, leaving 12 bases between them. The germline V gene encodes CDR1 SQVTM and CDR2 ANQGSEA. CDR3 length equals 13 residues.

For the CDR3, the DNA is TGCGCCAGCAGCCAAGATGGCGTCCGGGGGCAGTTCTTC. Protein sequence: CASSQDGVRGQFF. The gene calls are TRBV4-3 and TRBJ2-1; maybe TRBD2 (5 bases). V lost 0 bases and J lost 12, with 12 bases in between. This CDR3 comprises 13 residues. Per germline, CDR1 LGHNA and CDR2 YSLEER.

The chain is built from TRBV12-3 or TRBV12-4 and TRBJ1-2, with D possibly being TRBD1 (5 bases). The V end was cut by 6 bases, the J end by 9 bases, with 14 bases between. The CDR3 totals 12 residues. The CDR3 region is CASRPPGLSYTF. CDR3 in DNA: TGTGCCAGCAGGCCCCCGGGGCTGAGCTACACCTTC.

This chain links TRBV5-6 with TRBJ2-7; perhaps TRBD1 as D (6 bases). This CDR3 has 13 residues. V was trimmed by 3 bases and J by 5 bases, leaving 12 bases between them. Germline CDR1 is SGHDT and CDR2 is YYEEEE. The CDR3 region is CASSWGQGDEQYF. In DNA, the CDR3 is TGTGCCAGCAGCTGGGGGCAGGGTGACGAGCAGTACTTC.

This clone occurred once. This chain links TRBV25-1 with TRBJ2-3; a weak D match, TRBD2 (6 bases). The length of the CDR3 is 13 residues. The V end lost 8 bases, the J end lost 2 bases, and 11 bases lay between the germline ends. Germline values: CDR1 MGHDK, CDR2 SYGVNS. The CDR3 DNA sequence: TGTGCCAGCCGACTAGATAACACAGATACGCAGTATTTT. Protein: CASRLDNTDTQYF. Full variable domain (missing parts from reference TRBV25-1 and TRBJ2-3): EADIYQTPRYLVIGTGKKITLECSQTMGHDKMYWYQQDPGMELHLIHYSYGVNSTEKGDLSSESTVSRIRTEHFPLTLESARPSHTSQYLCASRLDNTDTQYFGPGTRLTVL.